This is a list of T cell receptor beta chains from one sample in a study of T cells in Graves' hyperthyroidism and ophthalmopathy. TCRdb re-derived calls from the multiplex PCR reads in MiXCR, one entry per CDR3 protein. The data hold about 290,000 distinct CDR3 sequences, with roughly 15% observed a single time. Sequencing was done on a sample of blood. Every receptor here comes from a woman aged 40 to 50 with Graves' hyperthyroidism. Both conserved end residues are trimmed from each CDR3. D genes are given only for firm matches. A row's size may be missing; if present it is once, few, many or a size class.

clone_size,d_call,v_call,cdr3_aa
-,-,TRBV14,ASSQDKSSADTQY
-,-,TRBV24-1,ATSRGGGTEAF
few,-,TRBV19,ASSILPGVNYGYT
-,-,TRBV15,ATRGTGAYNEQF
few,-,TRBV5-8,ASSQSQLKNQPQH
many,-,TRBV15,ATSIRLTQSDTQY
many,-,TRBV19,ASKLDSYSNQPQH
many,-,TRBV5-1,ASSLASLDNEKLF
many,-,TRBV20-1,SARDLKGREKLF
many,TRBD2,TRBV7-2,ASSPDPSGLVDNEQF
many,-,TRBV7-9,ASSSSPGGLFGYT
many,-,TRBV11-2,ASSLGRQVRYNEQF
many,-,TRBV11-3,ASSLDPTGAAEKLF
few,TRBD2,TRBV4-1,ASSPAGGPNEQF
many,-,TRBV3-1,ASSQVGDSPLH
-,TRBD1,TRBV6-2/TRBV6-3,ASSRITGERYEQY
many,-,TRBV28,ASRSRGGRSSYEQY
many,TRBD1,TRBV2,ASSRDREVGEAF
many,-,TRBV3-1,ASSPGRDIFHEQY
once,-,TRBV4-1,ASSQAGLYNSPLH
many,-,TRBV20-1,SATDGGSGKETQY
many,TRBD1,TRBV29-1,SGNSGGGEQY
many,TRBD2,TRBV7-7,ASSYQPGGETQY
many,-,TRBV7-9,ASSSTTGNTIY
many,-,TRBV20-1,SARGGGPGTNEKLF
few,-,TRBV7-3,ASSPGLMGSSCNEQF
many,-,TRBV6-2/TRBV6-3,ASSYRKEAF
many,-,TRBV30,AWSVDNEQF
many,-,TRBV29-1,SVEPNQETQY
many,TRBD1,TRBV28,ASSLRTGSGYT
many,-,TRBV20-1,SASGPFRDEQY
many,TRBD2,TRBV6-1,ASSDRLAGHVVELF
-,TRBD1,TRBV18,ASSPRGPSSYNEQF
-,-,TRBV10-3,AISLSGKGSGNTIY
many,TRBD2,TRBV14,ASSPSSGGYQETQY
-,-,TRBV6-5,ASSFGDTGEQY
-,-,TRBV6-5,ASSYSGRSNEQF
many,TRBD1,TRBV6-1,ASSPAGQYEKLF
few,TRBD1,TRBV13,ASSLKDRVYEQY
many,TRBD2,TRBV7-9,ASSRTSTDQETQY
many,-,TRBV19,ASSPQGSPNTEAF
-,TRBD2,TRBV6-1,ASSGPGLVGMFSYNEQF
many,-,TRBV12-3/TRBV12-4,ASSFRFTGELF
many,-,TRBV29-1,SVVSGLENTEAF
-,TRBD1,TRBV25-1,ASSGPTGGDPSPSYYGYT
many,TRBD1,TRBV27,ASSPLGQASDNEKLF
many,-,TRBV5-5,ASSLEWGADTQY
few,-,TRBV4-2,ASSQGVGQETQY
few,TRBD1,TRBV19,ASRRDRATYEQY
-,TRBD2,TRBV20-1,SARFPSGLAGVSMSSEQF
many,-,TRBV7-9,ASSLDLGRYEQY
many,-,TRBV12-3/TRBV12-4,ASSPRAVEQPQH
few,TRBD1,TRBV5-8,ASSQGQLNTGELF
many,-,TRBV7-9,ASSLGREGPQH
few,TRBD2,TRBV7-8,ASSLGPSGRAANEQF
many,TRBD2,TRBV11-2,ASSLDPAGTSGRAEQF
many,TRBD2,TRBV3-1,ASSPRLAWHEQF
many,-,TRBV7-2,ASSWDGSYEQY
many,TRBD2,TRBV2,ASRDPSSGTNTGELF